This T cell receptor (beta chain) was observed in a study of type 1 and type 2 diabetes patients. Genomic DNA was the PCR template. A primer set of 30 forward and 13 reverse primers amplified the CDR3. Each CDR3 protein gets one entry after TCRdb re-called the multiplex PCR reads with MiXCR. The sample holds fewer than 350,000 distinct CDR3 sequences, 45% to 60% seen once. The sequence was obtained from a man between 18 and 35 years old with type 2 diabetes. Sequenced: peripheral blood mononuclear cells (PBMCs).

The CDR3 bases are TGTGCCAGCAGACCCACACCGGGACTAGCGGGAAGCACAGATACGCAGTATTTT. This codes for CASRPTPGLAGSTDTQYF. The rearrangement links TRBV7-2 to TRBJ2-3, with TRBD2 matching 13 bases. The ends lost 6 bases at V and 0 bases at J; junction bases unmatched: 9. This CDR3 is 18 amino acids long. CDR1 is SGHTA, CDR2 FQGNSA, per germline.